The clone carrying this T cell receptor (beta chain) has a count of ten or more. The germline V and J ends were trimmed by 1 base and 3 bases, with 10 bases remaining between them. Germline CDR1 SGHAT, CDR2 FQNNGV. CDR3 length: 15 amino acids. This record belongs to a study of T cells in Graves' hyperthyroidism and ophthalmopathy. Using more than 8 ml of fresh peripheral blood, PBMCs were prepared. RNA transcripts were the template for amplifying TCR beta CDR3 regions. During a first-round RT-PCR of the TCR CDR3, the HTBI primer set was used. TCRdb reprocessed the multiplex PCR reads via MiXCR and lists one record per CDR3 protein. The table records approximately 430,000 distinct CDR3 sequences, 15% to 19% of them present only once.

The sequence was collected from a woman aged 18-29 years with Graves' hyperthyroidism. Sequenced input: blood. The rearrangement uses TRBV11-2 and TRBJ1-3; D may be TRBD1 (6 bases). The CDR3 nucleotides read TGTGCCAGCAGCTTAGGGACAGTGGGTGGAAACACCATATATTTT. Translating gives CASSLGTVGGNTIYF.